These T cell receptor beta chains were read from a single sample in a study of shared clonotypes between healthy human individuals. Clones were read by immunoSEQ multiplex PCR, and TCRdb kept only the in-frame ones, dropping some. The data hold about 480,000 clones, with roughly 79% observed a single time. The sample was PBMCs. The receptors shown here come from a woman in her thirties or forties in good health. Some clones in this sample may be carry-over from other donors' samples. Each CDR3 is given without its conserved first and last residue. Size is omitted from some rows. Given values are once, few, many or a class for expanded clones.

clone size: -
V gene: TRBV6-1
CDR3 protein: ATGLAGGSTDTQY

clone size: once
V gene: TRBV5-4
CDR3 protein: ASSAYTQWGSYNEQF

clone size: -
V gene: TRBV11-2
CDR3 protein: ASSLRADWNTGELF

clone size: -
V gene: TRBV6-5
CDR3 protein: ASSLRTGGTEAF

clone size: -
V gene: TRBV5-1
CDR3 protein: ASRPQGDSGNTIY

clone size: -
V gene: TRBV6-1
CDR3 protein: ASSVPPGMPNYNEQF

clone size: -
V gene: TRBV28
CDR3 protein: ASSLPGRDTQY

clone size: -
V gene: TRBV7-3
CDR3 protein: ASSLDYGYT

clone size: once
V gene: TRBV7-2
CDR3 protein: ASSYRRMGSYNEQF

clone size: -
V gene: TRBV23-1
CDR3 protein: ASSQFQSPPSNQPQH

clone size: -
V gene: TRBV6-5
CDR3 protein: ASSLGGYEQY

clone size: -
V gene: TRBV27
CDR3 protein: ASSLPPIGTDTQY

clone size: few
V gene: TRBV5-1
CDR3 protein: ASSLATGGEQY

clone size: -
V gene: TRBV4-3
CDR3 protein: ASSQDLLINEKLF

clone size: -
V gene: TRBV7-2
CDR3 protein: ASGRVDRVFSNEKLF

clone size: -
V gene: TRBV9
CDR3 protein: ASSVVGSFGAEQY

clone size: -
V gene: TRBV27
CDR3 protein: ASSLLGGAGRGTEAF

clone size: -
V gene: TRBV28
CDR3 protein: ASSLFGTGDEKLF

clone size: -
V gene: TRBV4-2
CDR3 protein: ASSQVSGRGEQF

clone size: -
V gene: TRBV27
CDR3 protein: ASSLPRVVPRGQETQY

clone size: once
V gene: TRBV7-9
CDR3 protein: ASSIGPGSRY

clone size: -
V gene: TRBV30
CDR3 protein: AWGFAGGGQPQH

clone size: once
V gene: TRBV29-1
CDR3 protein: SVAGSSVETQY

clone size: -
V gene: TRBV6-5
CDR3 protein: ASSLGDISYEQY

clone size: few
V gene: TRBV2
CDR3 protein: ASSGTRGRDGYT

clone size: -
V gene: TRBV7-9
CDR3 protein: ASSSDRVTDTQY

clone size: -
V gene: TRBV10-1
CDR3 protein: AKGTSGREDNEQF

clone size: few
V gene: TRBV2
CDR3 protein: ASSFPSGGWAEAF

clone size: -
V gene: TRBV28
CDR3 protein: ASSGIGGLGETQY

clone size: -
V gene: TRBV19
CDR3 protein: ASTLGSNQPQH

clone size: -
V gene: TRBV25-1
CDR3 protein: ASSVGQAGTQY

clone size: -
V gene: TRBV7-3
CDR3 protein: ASSPSLARDNTGELF

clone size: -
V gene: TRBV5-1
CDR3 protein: ASSLASGRESA

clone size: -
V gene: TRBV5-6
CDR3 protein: ASSLSEETQY

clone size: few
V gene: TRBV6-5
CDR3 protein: ASSRSIESTGELF

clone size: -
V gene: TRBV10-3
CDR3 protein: AITSQQGAGEKLF

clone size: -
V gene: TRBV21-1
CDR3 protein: ASSKADRAYGYT

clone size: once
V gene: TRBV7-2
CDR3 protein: ASSFGLAGAREQF

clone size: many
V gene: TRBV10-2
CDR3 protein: ASSETNAKKQY

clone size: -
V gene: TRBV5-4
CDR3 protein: ASSLDGTGETQY

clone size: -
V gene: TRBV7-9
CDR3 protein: ASSLAGGLAEQY